This T cell receptor beta chain was recovered during a study of siplizumab effects on memory and regulatory T cells. Notes on this clone: What it recognizes is unknown.

Findings of the study overall: It was not possible to assign a naive or memory phenotype to roughly 75-95% of proliferating CD4+ or CD8+ clones. Naive T cell populations appeared to exhibit greater diversity than memory cells and appeared to be major alloresponse contributors. Reactions containing siplizumab showed mappable alloreactive CD4+ clones averaging roughly 70% Treg-derived, versus roughly 25% in controls. Proliferating Tregs in siplizumab cultures were never verified as suppressive.

There are 14 residues in the CDR3. Germline V gene data show CDR1 as LNHDA and CDR2 as SQIVND (reference sequence). V was trimmed by 5 bases and J by 9 bases, leaving 17 bases between them. Clones were read by immunoSEQ multiplex PCR, and TCRdb kept only the in-frame ones, dropping some. The sample lists some 64,000 clones; around 79% were seen once. The source material was memory CD4+ T cells sorted from blood. This TCR derives from a human donor in good health. J is TRBJ2-4 and V is TRBV19; no clear D. The CDR3: CASSPGVGMIIQYF. CDR3 nucleotides: TGTGCCAGTAGTCCGGGTGTGGGTATGATCATTCAGTACTTC.